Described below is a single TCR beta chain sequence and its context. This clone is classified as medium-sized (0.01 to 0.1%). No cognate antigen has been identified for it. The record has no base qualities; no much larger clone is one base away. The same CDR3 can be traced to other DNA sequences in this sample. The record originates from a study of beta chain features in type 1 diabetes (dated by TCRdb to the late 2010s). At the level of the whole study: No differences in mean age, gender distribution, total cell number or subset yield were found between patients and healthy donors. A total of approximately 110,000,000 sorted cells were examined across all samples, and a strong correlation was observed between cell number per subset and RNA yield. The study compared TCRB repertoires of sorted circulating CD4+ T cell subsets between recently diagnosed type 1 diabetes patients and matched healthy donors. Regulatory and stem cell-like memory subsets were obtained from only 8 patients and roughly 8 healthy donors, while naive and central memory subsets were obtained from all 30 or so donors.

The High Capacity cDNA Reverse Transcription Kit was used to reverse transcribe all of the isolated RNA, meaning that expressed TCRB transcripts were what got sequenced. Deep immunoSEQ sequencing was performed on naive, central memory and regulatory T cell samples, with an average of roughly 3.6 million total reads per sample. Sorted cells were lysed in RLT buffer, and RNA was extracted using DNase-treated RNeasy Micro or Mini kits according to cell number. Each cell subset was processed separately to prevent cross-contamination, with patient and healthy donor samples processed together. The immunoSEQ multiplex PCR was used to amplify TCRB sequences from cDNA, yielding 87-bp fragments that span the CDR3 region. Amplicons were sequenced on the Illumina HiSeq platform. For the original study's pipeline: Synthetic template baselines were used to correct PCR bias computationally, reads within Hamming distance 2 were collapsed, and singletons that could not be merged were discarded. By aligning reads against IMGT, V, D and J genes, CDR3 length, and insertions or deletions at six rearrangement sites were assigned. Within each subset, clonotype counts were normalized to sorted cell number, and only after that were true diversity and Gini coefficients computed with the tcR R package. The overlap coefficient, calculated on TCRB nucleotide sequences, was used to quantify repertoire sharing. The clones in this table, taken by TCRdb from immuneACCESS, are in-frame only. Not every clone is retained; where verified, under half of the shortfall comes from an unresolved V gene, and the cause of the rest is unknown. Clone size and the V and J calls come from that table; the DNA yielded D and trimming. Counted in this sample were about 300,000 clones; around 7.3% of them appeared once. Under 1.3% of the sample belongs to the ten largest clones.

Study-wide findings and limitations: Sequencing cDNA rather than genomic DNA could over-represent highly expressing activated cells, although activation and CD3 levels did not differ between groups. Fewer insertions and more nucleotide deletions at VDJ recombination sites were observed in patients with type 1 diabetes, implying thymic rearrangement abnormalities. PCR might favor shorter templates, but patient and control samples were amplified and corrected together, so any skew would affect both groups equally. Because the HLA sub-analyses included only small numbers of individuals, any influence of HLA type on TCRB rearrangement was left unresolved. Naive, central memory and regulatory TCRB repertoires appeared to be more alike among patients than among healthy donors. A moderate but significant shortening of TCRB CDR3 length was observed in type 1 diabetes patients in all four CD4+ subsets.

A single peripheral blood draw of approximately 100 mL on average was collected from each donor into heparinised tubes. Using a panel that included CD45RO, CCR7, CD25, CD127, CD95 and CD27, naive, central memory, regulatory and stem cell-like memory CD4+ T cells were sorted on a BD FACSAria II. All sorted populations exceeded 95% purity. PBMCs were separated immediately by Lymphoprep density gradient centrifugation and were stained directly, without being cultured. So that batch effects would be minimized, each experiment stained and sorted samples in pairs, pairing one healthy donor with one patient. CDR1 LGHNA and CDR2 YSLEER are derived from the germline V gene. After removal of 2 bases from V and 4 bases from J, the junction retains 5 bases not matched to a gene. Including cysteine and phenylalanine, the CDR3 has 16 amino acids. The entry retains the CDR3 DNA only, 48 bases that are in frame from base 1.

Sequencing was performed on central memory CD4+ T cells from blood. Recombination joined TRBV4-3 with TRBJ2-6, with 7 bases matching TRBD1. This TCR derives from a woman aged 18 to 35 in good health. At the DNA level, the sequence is TGCGCCAGCAGCCAACCCAGGGGGTCGGGGGCCAACGTCCTGACTTTC. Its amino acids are CASSQPRGSGANVLTF.